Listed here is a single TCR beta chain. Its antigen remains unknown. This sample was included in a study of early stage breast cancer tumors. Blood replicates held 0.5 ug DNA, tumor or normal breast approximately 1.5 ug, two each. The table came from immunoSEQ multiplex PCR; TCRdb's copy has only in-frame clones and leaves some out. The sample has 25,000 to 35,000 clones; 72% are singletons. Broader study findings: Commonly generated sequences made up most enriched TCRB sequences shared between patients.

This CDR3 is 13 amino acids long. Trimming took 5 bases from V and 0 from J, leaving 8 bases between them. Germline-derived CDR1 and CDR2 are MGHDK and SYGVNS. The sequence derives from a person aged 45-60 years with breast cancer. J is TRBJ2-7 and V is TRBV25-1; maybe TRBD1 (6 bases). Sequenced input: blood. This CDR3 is CASSPGDSYEQYF. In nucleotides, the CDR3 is TGTGCCAGCAGTCCAGGGGACTCCTACGAGCAGTACTTC.